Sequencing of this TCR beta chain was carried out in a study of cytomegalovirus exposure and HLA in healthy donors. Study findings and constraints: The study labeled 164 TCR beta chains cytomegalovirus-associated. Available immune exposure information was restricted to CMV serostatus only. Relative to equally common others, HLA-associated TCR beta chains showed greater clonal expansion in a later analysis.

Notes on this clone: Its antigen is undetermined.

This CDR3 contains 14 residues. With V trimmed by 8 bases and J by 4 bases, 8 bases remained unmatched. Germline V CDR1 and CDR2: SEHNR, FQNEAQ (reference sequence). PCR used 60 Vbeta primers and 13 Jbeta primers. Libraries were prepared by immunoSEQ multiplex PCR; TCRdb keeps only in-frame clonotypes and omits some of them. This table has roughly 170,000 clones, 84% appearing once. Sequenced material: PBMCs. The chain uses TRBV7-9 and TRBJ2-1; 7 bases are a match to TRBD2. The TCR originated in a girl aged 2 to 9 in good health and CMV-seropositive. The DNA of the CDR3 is TGTGCCAGCGGCGGGAGTGTAAGTTACAATGAGCAGTTCTTC. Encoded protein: CASGGSVSYNEQFF.